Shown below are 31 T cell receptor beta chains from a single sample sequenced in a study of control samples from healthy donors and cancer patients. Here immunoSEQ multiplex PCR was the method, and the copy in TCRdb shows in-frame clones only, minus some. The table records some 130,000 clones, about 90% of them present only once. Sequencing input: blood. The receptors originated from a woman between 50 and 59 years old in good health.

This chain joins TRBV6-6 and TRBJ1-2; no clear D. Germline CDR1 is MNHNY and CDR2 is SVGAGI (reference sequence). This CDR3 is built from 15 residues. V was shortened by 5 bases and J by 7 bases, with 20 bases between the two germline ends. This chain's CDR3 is CASSDENSGSSGYTF. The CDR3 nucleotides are TGTGCCAGCAGTGACGAGAATAGTGGGAGCAGTGGCTACACCTTC.

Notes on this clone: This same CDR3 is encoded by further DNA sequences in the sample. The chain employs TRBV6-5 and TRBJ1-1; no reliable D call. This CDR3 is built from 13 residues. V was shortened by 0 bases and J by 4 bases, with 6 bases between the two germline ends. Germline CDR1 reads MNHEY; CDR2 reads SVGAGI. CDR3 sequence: CASSYSLGTEAFF. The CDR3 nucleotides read TGTGCCAGCAGTTACTCGTTGGGCACTGAAGCTTTCTTT.

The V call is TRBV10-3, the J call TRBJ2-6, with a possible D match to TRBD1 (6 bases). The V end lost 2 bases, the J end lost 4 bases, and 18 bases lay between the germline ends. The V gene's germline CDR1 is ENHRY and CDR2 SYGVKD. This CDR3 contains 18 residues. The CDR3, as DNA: TGTGCCATCAGTGAGCCTATCGGGACAATTTCCGGGGCCAACGTCCTGACTTTC. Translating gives CAISEPIGTISGANVLTF.

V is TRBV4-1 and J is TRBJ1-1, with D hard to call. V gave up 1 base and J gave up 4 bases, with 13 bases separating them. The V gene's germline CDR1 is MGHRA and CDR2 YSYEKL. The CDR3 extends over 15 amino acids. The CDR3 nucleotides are TGCGCCAGCAGCCAAGTCGGTAGGGTTGTCACTGAAGCTTTCTTT. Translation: CASSQVGRVVTEAFF.

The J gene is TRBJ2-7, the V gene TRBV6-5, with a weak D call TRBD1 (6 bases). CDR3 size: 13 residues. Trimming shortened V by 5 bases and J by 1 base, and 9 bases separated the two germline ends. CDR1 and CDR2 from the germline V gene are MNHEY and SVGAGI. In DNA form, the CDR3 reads TGTGCCAGCAGTACCGACAGGTCCTACGAGCAGTACTTC. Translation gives CASSTDRSYEQYF.

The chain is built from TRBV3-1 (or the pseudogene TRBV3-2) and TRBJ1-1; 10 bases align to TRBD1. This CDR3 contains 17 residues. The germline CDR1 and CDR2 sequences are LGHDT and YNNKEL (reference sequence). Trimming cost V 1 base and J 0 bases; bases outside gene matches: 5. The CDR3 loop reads CASSQGGTGAMNTEAFF. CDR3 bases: TGTGCCAGCAGCCAAGGGGGGACAGGGGCGATGAACACTGAAGCTTTCTTT.

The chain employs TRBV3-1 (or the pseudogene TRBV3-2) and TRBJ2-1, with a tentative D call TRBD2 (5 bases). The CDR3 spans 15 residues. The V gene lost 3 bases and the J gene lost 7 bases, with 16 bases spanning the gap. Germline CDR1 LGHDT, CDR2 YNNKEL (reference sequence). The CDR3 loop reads CASSHIASSLNEQFF. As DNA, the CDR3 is TGTGCCAGCAGCCATATAGCTAGCAGCTTGAATGAGCAGTTCTTC.

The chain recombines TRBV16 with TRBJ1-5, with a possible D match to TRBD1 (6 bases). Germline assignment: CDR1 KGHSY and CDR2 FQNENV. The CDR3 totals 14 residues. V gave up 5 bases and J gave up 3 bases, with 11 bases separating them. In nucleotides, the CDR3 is TGTGCCAGCAGCTACGGACAGTTCAATCAGCCCCAGCATTTT. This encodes CASSYGQFNQPQHF.

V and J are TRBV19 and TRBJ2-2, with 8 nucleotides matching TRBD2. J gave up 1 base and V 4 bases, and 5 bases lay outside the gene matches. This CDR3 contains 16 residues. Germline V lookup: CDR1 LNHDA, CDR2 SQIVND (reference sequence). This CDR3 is CASSTASGGNTGELFF. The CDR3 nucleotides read TGTGCCAGTAGTACTGCGAGCGGGGGGAACACCGGGGAGCTGTTTTTT.

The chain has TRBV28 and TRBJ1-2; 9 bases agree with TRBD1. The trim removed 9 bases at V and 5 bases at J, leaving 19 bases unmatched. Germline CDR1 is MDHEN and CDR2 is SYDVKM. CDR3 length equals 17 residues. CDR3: CASRAGTGTFRVYGYTF. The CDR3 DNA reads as TGTGCCAGTCGAGCCGGGACAGGGACGTTTAGGGTTTATGGCTACACCTTC.

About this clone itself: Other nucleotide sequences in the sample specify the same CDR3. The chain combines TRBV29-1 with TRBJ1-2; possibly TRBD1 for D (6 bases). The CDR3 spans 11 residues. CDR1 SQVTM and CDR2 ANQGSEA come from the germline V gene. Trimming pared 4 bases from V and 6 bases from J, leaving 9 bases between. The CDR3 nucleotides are TGCAGCGTTGGGGGGGCTAATGGCTACACCTTC. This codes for CSVGGANGYTF.

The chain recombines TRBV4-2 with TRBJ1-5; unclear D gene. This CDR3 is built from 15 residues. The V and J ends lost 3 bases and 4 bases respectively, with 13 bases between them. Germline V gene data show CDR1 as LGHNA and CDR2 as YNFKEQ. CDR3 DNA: TGTGCCAGCAGCCACCTAGACCGGGAAAATCAGCCCCAGCATTTT. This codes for CASSHLDRENQPQHF.

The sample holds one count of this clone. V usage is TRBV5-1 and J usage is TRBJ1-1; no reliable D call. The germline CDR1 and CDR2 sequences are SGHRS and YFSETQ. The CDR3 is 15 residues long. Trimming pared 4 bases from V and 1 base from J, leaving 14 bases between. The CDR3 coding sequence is TGCGCCAGCAGCCCGGGAGGGATTCAGAACACTGAAGCTTTCTTT. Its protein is CASSPGGIQNTEAFF. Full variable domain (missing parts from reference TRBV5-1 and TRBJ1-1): KAGVTQTPRYLIKTRGQQVTLSCSPISGHRSVSWYQQTPGQGLQFLFEYFSETQRNKGNFPGRFSGRQFSNSRSEMNVSTLELGDSALYLCASSPGGIQNTEAFFGQGTRLTVV.

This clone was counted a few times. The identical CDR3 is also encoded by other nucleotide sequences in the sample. The CDR3 loop is CASSTDRGNYGYTF. DNA of the CDR3: TGTGCCAGCTCAACCGACAGGGGGAACTATGGCTACACCTTC. This chain links TRBV18 with TRBJ1-2; 9 nucleotides match TRBD1. Germline values: CDR1 KGHSH, CDR2 LQKENI. The CDR3 spans 14 residues. The ends lost 5 bases at V and 2 bases at J; junction bases unmatched: 3.

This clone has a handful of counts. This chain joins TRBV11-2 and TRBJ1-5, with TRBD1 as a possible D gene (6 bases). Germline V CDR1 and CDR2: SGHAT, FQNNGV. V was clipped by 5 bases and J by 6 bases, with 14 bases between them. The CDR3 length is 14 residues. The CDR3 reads CASSPGEGGQPQHF. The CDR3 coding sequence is TGTGCCAGCAGCCCAGGGGAGGGTGGTCAGCCCCAGCATTTT.

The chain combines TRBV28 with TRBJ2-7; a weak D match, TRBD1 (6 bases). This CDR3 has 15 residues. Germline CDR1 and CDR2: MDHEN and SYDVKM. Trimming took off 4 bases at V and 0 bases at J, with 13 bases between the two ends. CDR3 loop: CASSSPDRSSYEQYF. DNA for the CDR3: TGTGCCAGCAGTTCCCCCGACAGGAGCTCCTACGAGCAGTACTTC. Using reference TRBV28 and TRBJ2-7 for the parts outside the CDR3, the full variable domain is DVKVTQSSRYLVKRTGEKVFLECVQDMDHENMFWYRQDPGLGLRLIYFSYDVKMKEKGDIPEGYSVSREKKERFSLILESASTNQTSMYLCASSSPDRSSYEQYFGPGTRLTVT.

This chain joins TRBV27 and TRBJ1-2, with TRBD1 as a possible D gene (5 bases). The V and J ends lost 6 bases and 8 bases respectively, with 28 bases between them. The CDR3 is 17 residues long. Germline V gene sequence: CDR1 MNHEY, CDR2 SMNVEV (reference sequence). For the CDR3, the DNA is TGTGCCAGCAGACGAATCGACAGAGGGGAGGGGAAGGAGGGCTACACCTTC. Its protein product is CASRRIDRGEGKEGYTF.

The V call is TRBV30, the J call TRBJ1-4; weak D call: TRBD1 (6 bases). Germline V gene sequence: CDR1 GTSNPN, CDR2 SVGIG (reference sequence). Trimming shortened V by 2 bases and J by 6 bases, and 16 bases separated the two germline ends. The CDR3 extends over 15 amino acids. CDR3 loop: CAWSSKQGTDEKLFF. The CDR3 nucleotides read TGTGCCTGGAGTTCCAAACAGGGTACCGATGAAAAACTGTTTTTT.

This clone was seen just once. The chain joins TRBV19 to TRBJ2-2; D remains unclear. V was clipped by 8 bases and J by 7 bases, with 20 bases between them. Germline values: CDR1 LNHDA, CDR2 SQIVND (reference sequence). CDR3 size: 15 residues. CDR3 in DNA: TGTGCCAGTCGAGGACCCCCCACAACTGGCGGGGAGCTGTTTTTT. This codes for CASRGPPTTGGELFF.

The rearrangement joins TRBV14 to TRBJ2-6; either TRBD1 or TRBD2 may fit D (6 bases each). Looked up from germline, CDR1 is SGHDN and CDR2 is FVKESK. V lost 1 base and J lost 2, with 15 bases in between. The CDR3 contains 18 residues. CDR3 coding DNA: TGTGCCAGCAGCCAAGGTACCAGGGGAGGTCCTGGGGCCAACGTCCTGACTTTC. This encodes CASSQGTRGGPGANVLTF. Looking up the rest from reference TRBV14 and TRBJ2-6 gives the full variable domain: EAGVTQFPSHSVIEKGQTVTLRCDPISGHDNLYWYRRVMGKEIKFLLHFVKESKQDESGMPNNRFLAERTGGTYSTLKVQPAELEDSGVYFCASSQGTRGGPGANVLTFGAGSRLTVL.

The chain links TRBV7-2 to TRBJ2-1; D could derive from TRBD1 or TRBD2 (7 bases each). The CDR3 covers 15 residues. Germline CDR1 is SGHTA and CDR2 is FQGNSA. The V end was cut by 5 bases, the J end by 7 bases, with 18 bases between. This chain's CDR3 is CASSRQGGGLNEQFF. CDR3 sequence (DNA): TGTGCCAGCAGCCGCCAGGGGGGGGGCTTGAATGAGCAGTTCTTC.

The DNA for the CDR3 is TGTGCCAGCTCACCAGGCCCCTCGACAGGGACTGAAGCTTTCTTT. Protein product: CASSPGPSTGTEAFF. The chain is built from TRBV18 and TRBJ1-1, with 7 bases identical to TRBD1. CDR3 size: 15 residues. The V gene's germline CDR1 is KGHSH and CDR2 LQKENI. With V trimmed by 2 bases and J by 5 bases, 8 bases remained unmatched.

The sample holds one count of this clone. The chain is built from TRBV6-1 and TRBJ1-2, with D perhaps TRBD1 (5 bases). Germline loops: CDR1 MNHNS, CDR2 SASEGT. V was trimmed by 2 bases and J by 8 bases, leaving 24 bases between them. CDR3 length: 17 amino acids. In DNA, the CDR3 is TGTGCCAGCAGTGAATTCCGGAGGGGCAGCGAGCTGTGGGGCTACACCTTC. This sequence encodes CASSEFRRGSELWGYTF.

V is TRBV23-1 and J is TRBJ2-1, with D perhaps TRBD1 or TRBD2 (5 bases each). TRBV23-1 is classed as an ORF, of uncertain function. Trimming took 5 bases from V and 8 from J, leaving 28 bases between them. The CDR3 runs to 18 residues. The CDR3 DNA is TGCGCCAGCAGTGTCCCTTCGGGGCACGGACTTGGTTCAGATGAGCAGTTCTTC. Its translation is CASSVPSGHGLGSDEQFF.

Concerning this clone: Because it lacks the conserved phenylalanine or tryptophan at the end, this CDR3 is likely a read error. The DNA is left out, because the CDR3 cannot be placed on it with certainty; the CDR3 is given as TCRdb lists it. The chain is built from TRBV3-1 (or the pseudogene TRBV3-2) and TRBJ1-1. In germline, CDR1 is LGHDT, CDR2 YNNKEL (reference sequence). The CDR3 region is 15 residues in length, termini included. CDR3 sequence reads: CASSQGTITFERLVL.

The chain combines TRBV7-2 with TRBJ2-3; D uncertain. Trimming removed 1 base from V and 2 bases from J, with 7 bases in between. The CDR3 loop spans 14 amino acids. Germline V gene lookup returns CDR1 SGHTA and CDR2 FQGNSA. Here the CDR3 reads CASSLDGSTDTQYF. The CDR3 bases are TGTGCCAGCAGCTTAGATGGCTCCACAGATACGCAGTATTTT.

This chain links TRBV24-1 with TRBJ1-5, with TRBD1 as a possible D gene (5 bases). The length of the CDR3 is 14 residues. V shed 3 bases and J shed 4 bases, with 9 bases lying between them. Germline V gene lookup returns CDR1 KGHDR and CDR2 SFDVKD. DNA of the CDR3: TGTGCCACCAGTGATCCGGGGCCTAATCAGCCCCAGCATTTT. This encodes CATSDPGPNQPQHF.

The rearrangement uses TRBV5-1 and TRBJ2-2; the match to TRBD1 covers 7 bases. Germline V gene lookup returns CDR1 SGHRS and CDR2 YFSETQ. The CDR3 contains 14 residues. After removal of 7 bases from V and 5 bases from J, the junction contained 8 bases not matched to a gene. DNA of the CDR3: TGCGCCAGCGGCAAGGGACAGCAAACCGGGGAGCTGTTTTTT. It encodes CASGKGQQTGELFF.

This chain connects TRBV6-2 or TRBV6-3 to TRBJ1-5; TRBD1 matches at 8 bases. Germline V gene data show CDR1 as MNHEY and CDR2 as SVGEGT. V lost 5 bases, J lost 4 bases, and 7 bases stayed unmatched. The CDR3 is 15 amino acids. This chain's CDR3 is CASSLRTGFNQPQHF. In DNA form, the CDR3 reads TGTGCCAGCAGTCTTCGGACAGGGTTTAATCAGCCCCAGCATTTT.

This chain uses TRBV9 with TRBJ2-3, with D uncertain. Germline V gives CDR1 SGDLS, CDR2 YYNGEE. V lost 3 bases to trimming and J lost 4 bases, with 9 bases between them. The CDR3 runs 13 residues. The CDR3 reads CASSGANPDTQYF. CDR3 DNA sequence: TGTGCCAGCAGCGGGGCCAACCCAGATACGCAGTATTTT.

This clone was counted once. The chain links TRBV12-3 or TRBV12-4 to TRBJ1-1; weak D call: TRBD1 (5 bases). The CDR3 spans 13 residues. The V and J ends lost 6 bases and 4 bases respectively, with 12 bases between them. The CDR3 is CASRIGRVTEAFF. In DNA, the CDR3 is TGTGCCAGCAGAATCGGCAGGGTCACTGAAGCTTTCTTT.